Each of the 31 T cell receptor beta chains below was sequenced from the same sample in a study of spatial heterogeneity in lung cancer. General observations from the study: Mutation tallies in tumors tracked expanded intratumoral alpha and beta TCR counts.

Their specific antigens are unknown. Time point given: sample taken at primary tumor resection. TCRdb ran MiXCR on the 5' RACE reads and lists one entry per CDR3 protein. This sample carries 10,000 or so distinct CDR3 sequences, around 12% of them seen once, and the ten largest clones take roughly 10%. The sequenced sample was lung tumor tissue, obtained at surgery. These receptors came from a male donor with early-stage non-small cell lung cancer.

For this clonotype: Because the library targeted alpha chains, this beta chain is an off-target read whose size means little. The chain employs TRBV7-9 and TRBJ1-2; D gene uncertain. CDR3 length: 13 amino acids. The germline V gene has CDR1 SEHNR and CDR2 FQNEAQ (reference sequence). The ends were cut back, 5 bases at V and 4 bases at J, with 11 bases in the middle. CDR3 sequence: CASSPELIYGYTF. DNA of the CDR3: TGTGCCAGCAGCCCCGAGCTAATCTATGGCTACACCTTC. The variable domain in full, with the rest retrieved from reference TRBV7-9 and TRBJ1-2, is DTGVSQNPRHKITKRGQNVTFRCDPISEHNRLYWYRQTLGQGPEFLTYFQNEAQLEKSRLLSDRFSAERPKGSFSTLEIQRTEQGDSAMYLCASSPELIYGYTFGSGTRLTVV.

In its sample, this clonotype was seen many times. This beta chain lies outside the target of a library built for alpha chains; its clone size means little. This chain uses TRBV12-3 or TRBV12-4 with TRBJ2-1, with 10 bases fitting TRBD1. With 7 bases clipped from V and 7 bases from J, the junction kept 10 bases outside the gene matches. CDR3 size: 15 residues. The CDR3 here is CASTLTRTGGNEQFF. For the CDR3, the DNA is TGTGCCAGCACCCTGACCCGGACAGGGGGAAATGAGCAGTTCTTC.

Remarks on this clonotype: This beta chain represents an off-target read in a library built for alpha chains; its size is of limited meaning. J is TRBJ1-5 and V is TRBV6-2 or TRBV6-3, with D unclear. Trimming removed 0 bases from V and 8 bases from J, with 5 bases in between. The CDR3 has 12 amino acids. Germline CDR1 reads MNHEY; CDR2 reads SVGEGT. DNA of the CDR3: TGTGCCAGCAGTTACTCGGGGAAGCCCCAGCATTTT. Protein: CASSYSGKPQHF.

This clonotype turned up a few times. This beta chain is an off-target read within a library intended for alpha chains, so its frequency means little. The chain uses TRBV7-9 and TRBJ1-4; D not resolved. Germline V CDR1 and CDR2: SEHNR, FQNEAQ (reference sequence). This CDR3 spans 12 amino acids. Trimming shortened V by 1 base and J by 6 bases, and 3 bases separated the two germline ends. The CDR3 spells CASSLEDEKLFF. The CDR3 DNA reads as TGTGCCAGCAGCTTAGAGGATGAAAAACTGTTTTTT.

This clonotype has at least ten counts. The library was designed around alpha chains, so this beta chain is a stray read whose abundance carries little weight. This chain links TRBV11-2 with TRBJ2-3, with 9 positions matching TRBD2. This CDR3 has 17 residues. Germline V gives CDR1 SGHAT, CDR2 FQNNGV. V lost 3 bases and J lost 5; bases outside the gene matches: 12. In nucleotides, the CDR3 is TGTGCCAGCAGCTTGTCACGTCGCGGGAGGGCCGTAGATACGCAGTATTTT. This gives the protein CASSLSRRGRAVDTQYF.

This clonotype counts as medium-sized (0.01 to 0.1%). The library was built for alpha chains, so this beta chain is an off-target read and its size means little. This chain joins TRBV6-5 and TRBJ2-7, with D possibly being TRBD1 (6 bases). The CDR3 is made up of 15 amino acids. Trimming stripped 2 bases from V and 6 bases from J, with 17 bases between. Germline-derived CDR1 and CDR2 are MNHEY and SVGAGI. The CDR3 region is CASSYIAGVLREQYF. The CDR3, as DNA: TGTGCCAGCAGTTACATCGCAGGGGTCCTCCGCGAGCAGTACTTC.

This clonotype was seen many times. Since the library was made to target alpha chains, this beta chain is a stray read and its abundance is not meaningful. This chain links TRBV29-1 with TRBJ2-1; 13 bases are shared with TRBD2. This CDR3 region has 17 residues. Looked up from germline, CDR1 is SQVTM and CDR2 is ANQGSEA. V shed 4 bases, J shed 7 bases, and the junction held 13 bases outside the gene matches. The CDR3 spells CSVVGLAGVGTENEQFF. CDR3 coding DNA: TGCAGCGTTGTAGGACTAGCGGGAGTCGGGACAGAAAATGAGCAGTTCTTC.

Details on this clonotype: This beta chain was picked up by a library intended for alpha chains and is off target, so its count carries little meaning. The V and J genes are TRBV7-8 and TRBJ2-5; D is unclear. There are 13 residues in the CDR3. V lost 3 bases to trimming and J lost 3 bases, with 8 bases between them. The germline CDR1 and CDR2 sequences are SGHVS and FQNEAQ. The CDR3 region is CASSFQVKETQYF. The CDR3 DNA is TGTGCCAGCAGCTTTCAAGTAAAAGAGACCCAGTACTTC.

This clonotype is categorized as large. Being off target in a library aimed at alpha chains, this beta chain has a size of little meaning. This sequence joins TRBV20-1 and TRBJ2-5, with 7 nucleotides matching TRBD1. V gave up 4 bases and J gave up 5 bases; unmatched junction bases: 4. The V gene's germline CDR1 is DFQATT and CDR2 SNEGSKA (reference sequence). This CDR3 is 12 amino acids long. CDR3 protein: CSATGGRETQYF. The CDR3 region has the DNA TGCAGTGCTACAGGGGGTCGGGAGACCCAGTACTTC.

This clonotype showed up many times. This beta chain is a stray read from a library made for alpha chains; its abundance is not meaningful. This sequence joins TRBV14 and TRBJ2-3, with a weak D call TRBD1 (5 bases). V lost 1 base and J 0 bases, leaving 8 bases between the germline ends. CDR1 SGHDN and CDR2 FVKESK come from the germline V gene. CDR3 size: 15 residues. The CDR3 nucleotides are TGTGCCAGCAGCCAAGGAAGGGGCAGCACAGATACGCAGTATTTT. Its translation: CASSQGRGSTDTQYF.

This clonotype was seen at least ten times. This beta chain came through as a stray read in a library set up for alpha chains, and its size says little. This sequence joins TRBV29-1 and TRBJ2-2, with TRBD2 identical over 8 bases. V lost 3 bases and J lost 5; bases outside the gene matches: 2. Per the germline V gene, CDR1 is SQVTM and CDR2 is ANQGSEA. This CDR3 comprises 13 residues. DNA of the CDR3: TGCAGCGTTGAGAGCGGGAGAACCGGGGAGCTGTTTTTT. Protein product: CSVESGRTGELFF.

This clonotype was counted at least ten times. Since the library was made to target alpha chains, this beta chain is a stray read and its abundance is not meaningful. This chain links TRBV6-2 or TRBV6-3 with TRBJ1-2; D ambiguous. CDR1 MNHEY and CDR2 SVGEGT come from the germline V gene. V was cut by 6 bases and J by 4 bases, with 15 bases left in between. This CDR3 comprises 14 residues. CDR3 in amino acids: CASRTYGVTYGYTF. CDR3 bases: TGTGCCAGCAGGACTTATGGGGTGACCTATGGCTACACCTTC.

This clonotype was counted at least ten times. The size of this beta chain means little, since it is a stray read in a library made for alpha chains. The J gene is TRBJ2-2, the V gene TRBV2; the D gene is possibly TRBD1 (5 bases). Trimming cost V 5 bases and J 0 bases, with 7 bases left between them. From germline, CDR1 is SNHLY and CDR2 FYNNEI. CDR3 length: 14 residues. CDR3 sequence (DNA): TGTGCCAGCAGTTTCAGGGCGAACACCGGGGAGCTGTTTTTT. As protein: CASSFRANTGELFF.

The sample holds many counts of this clonotype. The size of this beta chain means little, since it is a stray read in a library made for alpha chains. The rearrangement links TRBV28 to TRBJ1-2, with D tentatively TRBD1 (5 bases). The CDR3 covers 14 residues. Per the germline V gene, CDR1 is MDHEN and CDR2 is SYDVKM. Between the trimmed V and J ends, which lost 3 bases and 2 bases, there was a span of 10 bases. CDR3 region: CASSLGGSNYGYTF. The CDR3 DNA reads as TGTGCCAGCAGTTTGGGGGGATCGAACTATGGCTACACCTTC.

By share of the sample, this clonotype is medium-sized. This beta chain appears as a stray read in a library generated for alpha chains; its size is not informative. J is TRBJ2-1 and V is TRBV9; weak D call: TRBD2 (6 bases). The ends were cut back, 0 bases at V and 12 bases at J, with 13 bases in the middle. The CDR3 has 13 residues. Germline CDR1 reads SGDLS; CDR2 reads YYNGEE. CDR3 sequence (DNA): TGTGCCAGCAGCGTAGCGGGTAGCGGCCCGCAGTTCTTC. Translation gives CASSVAGSGPQFF.

This clonotype has just one count. This beta chain is a stray read from a library made for alpha chains; its abundance is not meaningful. The rearrangement links TRBV6-2 or TRBV6-3 to TRBJ2-3, with 10 bases lining up with TRBD2. The CDR3 has 13 residues. The trim removed 8 bases at V and 5 bases at J, leaving 4 bases unmatched. Germline values: CDR1 MNHEY, CDR2 SVGEGT. In DNA form, the CDR3 reads TGTGCCAGCCTAGCGGGGGAGGAAGATACGCAGTATTTT. Translating it yields CASLAGEEDTQYF.

This clonotype was seen repeatedly, ten times or more. This beta chain is a stray read from a library made for alpha chains; its abundance is not meaningful. The V gene is TRBV19, the J gene TRBJ1-4; D is undetermined. The germline gives CDR1 LNHDA, CDR2 SQIVND (reference sequence). With 4 bases removed from V and 3 bases from J, the gap between germline ends came to 15 bases. The CDR3 covers 16 residues. Here the CDR3 DNA reads TGTGCCAGTAGTACCGGGAACCTCCTGTCTAATGAAAAACTGTTTTTT. It codes for CASSTGNLLSNEKLFF.

This clonotype showed up many times. The library was designed around alpha chains, so this beta chain is a stray read whose abundance carries little weight. J is TRBJ2-7 and V is TRBV4-2; the D call may be TRBD1 or TRBD2 (5 bases each). The CDR3 consists of 14 residues. In germline, CDR1 is LGHNA, CDR2 YNFKEQ. Trimming cost V 2 bases and J 2 bases, with 10 bases left between them. The DNA for the CDR3 is TGTGCCAGCAGCCAACCGGGACCAACCTACGAGCAGTACTTC. It specifies CASSQPGPTYEQYF.

This clonotype was seen repeatedly, ten times or more. The size of this beta chain means little, since it is a stray read in a library made for alpha chains. The chain combines TRBV7-9 with TRBJ2-5; D not certain. The CDR3 runs to 12 residues. Germline V gives CDR1 SEHNR, CDR2 FQNEAQ (reference sequence). V dropped 6 bases and J dropped 5 bases, with 10 bases sitting between them. For the CDR3, the DNA is TGTGCCAGCAGTTACGAGGATGAGACCCAGTACTTC. Residues: CASSYEDETQYF.

As for this clonotype: A library made for alpha chains picked up this beta chain off target, so its size means little. The V gene is TRBV20-1, the J gene TRBJ2-7; D might be TRBD2 (6 bases). The CDR3 extends over 14 amino acids. Germline assignment: CDR1 DFQATT and CDR2 SNEGSKA (reference sequence). V lost 0 bases to trimming and J lost 0 bases, with 9 bases between them. CDR3 region: CSARDAGNSYEQYF. The CDR3 DNA reads TGCAGTGCTAGAGATGCGGGGAACTCCTACGAGCAGTACTTC.

This clonotype occurred many times. Since the library was made to target alpha chains, this beta chain is a stray read and its abundance is not meaningful. This rearrangement joins TRBV29-1 to TRBJ2-1; maybe TRBD2 (6 bases). The CDR3 totals 14 residues. Trimming removed 6 bases from V and 1 base from J, with 13 bases in between. From germline, CDR1 is SQVTM and CDR2 ANQGSEA. Here the CDR3 reads CSVETSESYNEQFF. As DNA, the CDR3 is TGCAGCGTCGAGACTAGTGAGTCCTACAATGAGCAGTTCTTC.

With respect to this clonotype: This beta chain slipped into a library made for alpha chains as a stray read, so its size is not meaningful. This chain uses TRBV20-1 with TRBJ2-5; perhaps TRBD1 as D (6 bases). From germline, CDR1 is DFQATT and CDR2 SNEGSKA (reference sequence). The CDR3 runs 14 residues. V was cut by 5 bases and J by 6 bases, with 19 bases left in between. This chain's CDR3 is CSAPPDSTGQTQYF. CDR3 DNA: TGCAGTGCTCCACCGGACAGCACGGGGCAGACCCAGTACTTC.

This clonotype was counted ten times or more. Little can be read into the size of this beta chain, an off-target read in a library designed for alpha chains. The V call is TRBV6-2 or TRBV6-3, the J call TRBJ2-7; a possible D gene is TRBD1 (5 bases). The CDR3 contains 15 residues. CDR1 is MNHEY, CDR2 SVGEGT, per germline. Trimming stripped 6 bases from V and 0 bases from J, with 15 bases between. CDR3 in DNA: TGTGCCAGCAGGCCTCACAGGTTCCCCTCCTACGAGCAGTACTTC. It codes for CASRPHRFPSYEQYF.

In the case of this clonotype: The library was built for alpha chains, so this beta chain is an off-target read and its size means little. The rearrangement uses TRBV7-9 and TRBJ2-1, with TRBD2 as a possible D gene (7 bases). Germline lookup yields CDR1 SEHNR and CDR2 FQNEAQ (reference sequence). V lost 0 bases and J 8 bases, leaving 14 bases between the germline ends. CDR3 length: 15 amino acids. CDR3 protein: CASSLAGGGEDEQFF. CDR3 in DNA: TGTGCCAGCAGCTTAGCTGGAGGGGGGGAAGATGAGCAGTTCTTC.

This clonotype was seen at least ten times. Because this beta chain is a stray read in a library intended to capture alpha chains, its abundance should not be given much weight. This chain links TRBV2 with TRBJ2-2, with TRBD1 matching 8 bases. This CDR3 spans 15 amino acids. The germline V gene encodes CDR1 SNHLY and CDR2 FYNNEI. V lost 6 bases and J lost 0; bases outside the gene matches: 3. For the CDR3, the DNA is TGTGCCAGCAGAGAGACAGGGGCGAACACCGGGGAGCTGTTTTTT. Translation gives CASRETGANTGELFF. Supplemented by reference TRBV2 and TRBJ2-2, the full variable domain reads EPEVTQTPSHQVTQMGQEVILRCVPISNHLYFYWYRQILGQKVEFLVSFYNNEISEKSEIFDDQFSVERPDGSNFTLKIRSTKLEDSAMYFCASRETGANTGELFFGEGSRLTVL.

This clonotype has at least ten counts. In a library made to pick up alpha chains, this beta chain is a stray read with a size that means little. V usage is TRBV3-1 and J usage is TRBJ2-1, with 8 bases that match TRBD2. The CDR3 is 15 amino acids. V shed 4 bases and J 4 bases; nucleotides not matched to a gene: 6. CDR1 and CDR2 (germline): LGHDT, YNNKEL (reference sequence). The CDR3 region has the DNA TGTGCCAGCAGCCCCCGTGAGCGGGAGTACAATGAGCAGTTCTTC. It specifies CASSPREREYNEQFF.

This clonotype was counted ten times or more. This beta chain lies outside the target of a library built for alpha chains; its clone size means little. J is TRBJ2-3 and V is TRBV7-8; D is possibly TRBD1 or TRBD2 (5 bases each). CDR1 and CDR2 from the germline V gene are SGHVS and FQNEAQ. This CDR3 is 16 amino acids long. V lost 1 base, J lost 4 bases, and 15 bases lay in between. CDR3 nucleotide sequence: TGTGCCAGCAGCTTAGTAGGGGCAAGGGGACCAGATACGCAGTATTTT. It translates to CASSLVGARGPDTQYF.

This clonotype was seen ten or more times. With the library built for alpha chains, this beta chain is off target and its frequency is not meaningful. V gene TRBV6-5 combines with J gene TRBJ2-7; the D gene is possibly TRBD2 (7 bases). Germline lookup yields CDR1 MNHEY and CDR2 SVGAGI. Trimming left V 0 bases short and J 3 bases short, with 15 bases between. This CDR3 region has 16 residues. The CDR3 DNA follows: TGTGCCAGCAGTTACTCCCCCGGGGGGCCTTTCTACGAGCAGTACTTC. As protein: CASSYSPGGPFYEQYF.

This clonotype was observed at least ten times. This beta chain lies outside the target of a library built for alpha chains; its clone size means little. The CDR3 DNA sequence: TGTGCCGCCCAGGGGAGCTCCTACGAGCAGTACTTC. Its protein is CAAQGSSYEQYF. The chain combines TRBV6-5 with TRBJ2-7; the D gene is possibly TRBD1 (6 bases). The CDR3 runs to 12 residues. Germline V gene sequence: CDR1 MNHEY, CDR2 SVGAGI. Trimming removed 11 bases from V and 0 bases from J, with 11 bases in between.

Remarks on this clonotype: This beta chain is an unintended read in a library built for alpha chains; its size means little. The chain recombines TRBV6-5 with TRBJ1-1; 11 positions agree with TRBD1. Unmatched junction bases numbered 1, after V lost 0 bases and J lost 4 bases. The CDR3 contains 15 residues. CDR1 and CDR2 from the germline V gene are MNHEY and SVGAGI. Here the CDR3 DNA reads TGTGCCAGCAGTTACTCGGGGACAGGGGGCACTGAAGCTTTCTTT. Translating it yields CASSYSGTGGTEAFF.

In regard to this clonotype: This beta chain came through as a stray read in a library set up for alpha chains, and its size says little. The V call is TRBV6-2 or TRBV6-3, the J call TRBJ1-5; D is undetermined. Germline CDR1 reads MNHEY; CDR2 reads SVGEGT. V was pared by 2 bases and J by 4 bases, with 9 bases between. This CDR3 has 14 amino acids. This CDR3 is CASSYGWGNQPQHF. CDR3 DNA sequence: TGTGCCAGCAGTTACGGTTGGGGTAATCAGCCCCAGCATTTT.